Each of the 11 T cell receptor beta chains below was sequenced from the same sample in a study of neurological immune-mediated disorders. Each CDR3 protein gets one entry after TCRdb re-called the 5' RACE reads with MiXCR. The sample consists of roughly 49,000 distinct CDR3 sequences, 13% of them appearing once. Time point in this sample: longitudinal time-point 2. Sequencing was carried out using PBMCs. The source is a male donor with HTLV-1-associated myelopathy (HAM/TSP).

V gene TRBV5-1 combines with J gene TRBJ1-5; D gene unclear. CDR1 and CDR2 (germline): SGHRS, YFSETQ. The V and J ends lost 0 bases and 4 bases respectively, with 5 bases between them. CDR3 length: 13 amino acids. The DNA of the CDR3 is TGCGCCAGCAGCTTGGGTGAAAATCAGCCCCAGCATTTT. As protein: CASSLGENQPQHF.

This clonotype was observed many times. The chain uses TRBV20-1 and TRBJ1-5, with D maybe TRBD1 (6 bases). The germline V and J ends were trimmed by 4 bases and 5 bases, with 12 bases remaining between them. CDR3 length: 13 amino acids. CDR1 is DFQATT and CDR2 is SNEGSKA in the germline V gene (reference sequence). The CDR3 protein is CSATSGADQPQHF. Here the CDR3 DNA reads TGCAGTGCTACTTCAGGGGCGGATCAGCCCCAGCATTTT.

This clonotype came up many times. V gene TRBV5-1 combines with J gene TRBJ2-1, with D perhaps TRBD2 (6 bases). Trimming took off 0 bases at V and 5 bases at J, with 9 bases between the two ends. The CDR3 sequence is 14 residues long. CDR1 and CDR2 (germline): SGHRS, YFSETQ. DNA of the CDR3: TGCGCCAGCAGCTTGGACGGGACTCACAATGAGCAGTTCTTC. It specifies CASSLDGTHNEQFF. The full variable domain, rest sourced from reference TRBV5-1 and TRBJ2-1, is KAGVTQTPRYLIKTRGQQVTLSCSPISGHRSVSWYQQTPGQGLQFLFEYFSETQRNKGNFPGRFSGRQFSNSRSEMNVSTLELGDSALYLCASSLDGTHNEQFFGPGTRLTVL.

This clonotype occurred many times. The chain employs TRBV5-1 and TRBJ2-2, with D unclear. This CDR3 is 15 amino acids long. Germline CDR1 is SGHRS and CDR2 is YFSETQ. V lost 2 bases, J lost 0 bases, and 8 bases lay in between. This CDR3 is CASSLSEPNTGELFF. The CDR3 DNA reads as TGCGCCAGCAGCTTAAGTGAGCCGAACACCGGGGAGCTGTTTTTT. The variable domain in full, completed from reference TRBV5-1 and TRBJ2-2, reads KAGVTQTPRYLIKTRGQQVTLSCSPISGHRSVSWYQQTPGQGLQFLFEYFSETQRNKGNFPGRFSGRQFSNSRSEMNVSTLELGDSALYLCASSLSEPNTGELFFGEGSRLTVL.

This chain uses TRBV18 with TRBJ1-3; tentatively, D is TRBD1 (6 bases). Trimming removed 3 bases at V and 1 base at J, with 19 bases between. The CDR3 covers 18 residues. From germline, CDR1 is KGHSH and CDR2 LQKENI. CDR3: CASSPPFSDRSSGNTIYF. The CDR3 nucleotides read TGTGCCAGCTCACCCCCCTTTTCTGACAGGTCGTCTGGAAACACCATATATTTT.

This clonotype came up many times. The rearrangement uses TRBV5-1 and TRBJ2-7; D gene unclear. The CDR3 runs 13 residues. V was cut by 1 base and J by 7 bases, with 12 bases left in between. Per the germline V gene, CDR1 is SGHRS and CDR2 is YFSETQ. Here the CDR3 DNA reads TGCGCCAGCAGCTTGCTCGTGGCCGGGGAGCAGTACTTC. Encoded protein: CASSLLVAGEQYF.

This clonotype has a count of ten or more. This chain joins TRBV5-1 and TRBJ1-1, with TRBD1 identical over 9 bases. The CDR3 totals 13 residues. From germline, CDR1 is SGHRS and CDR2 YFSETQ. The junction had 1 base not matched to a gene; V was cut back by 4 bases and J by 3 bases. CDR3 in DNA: TGCGCCAGCAGCCGACAGGGGGACACTGAAGCTTTCTTT. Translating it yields CASSRQGDTEAFF.

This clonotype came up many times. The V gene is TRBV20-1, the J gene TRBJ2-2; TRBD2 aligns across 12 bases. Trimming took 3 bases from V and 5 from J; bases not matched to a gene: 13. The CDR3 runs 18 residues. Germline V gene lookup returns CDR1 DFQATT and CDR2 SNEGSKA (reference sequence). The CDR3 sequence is CSASPLRLAGGRTGELFF. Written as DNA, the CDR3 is TGCAGTGCTAGTCCCCTACGGCTAGCGGGGGGGCGTACCGGGGAGCTGTTTTTT.

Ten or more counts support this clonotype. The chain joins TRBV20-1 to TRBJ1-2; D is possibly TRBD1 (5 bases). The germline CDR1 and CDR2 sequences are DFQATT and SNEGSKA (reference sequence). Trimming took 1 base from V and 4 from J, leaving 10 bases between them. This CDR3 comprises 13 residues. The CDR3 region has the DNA TGCAGTGCTAGAGCGGCAGGGCTCTATGGCTACACCTTC. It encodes CSARAAGLYGYTF.

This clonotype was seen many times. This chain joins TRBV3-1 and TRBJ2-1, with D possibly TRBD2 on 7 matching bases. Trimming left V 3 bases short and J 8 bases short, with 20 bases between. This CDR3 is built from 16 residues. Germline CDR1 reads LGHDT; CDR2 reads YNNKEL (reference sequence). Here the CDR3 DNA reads TGTGCCAGCAGCCATGGGATTGGGGGGGCTGGAGATGAGCAGTTCTTC. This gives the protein CASSHGIGGAGDEQFF.

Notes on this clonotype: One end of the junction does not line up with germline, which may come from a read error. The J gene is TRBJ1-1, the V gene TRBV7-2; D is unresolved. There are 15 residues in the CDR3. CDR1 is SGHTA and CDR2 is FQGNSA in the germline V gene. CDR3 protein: CASNAFQGLGTEAFF. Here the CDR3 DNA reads TGTGCTAGCAACGCCTTCCAAGGGCTGGGCACTGAAGCTTTCTTT.